The T cell receptor (beta chain) described here comes from a study of cytomegalovirus exposure and HLA in healthy donors. The repertoire was sequenced with immunoSEQ multiplex PCR; TCRdb's copy has only in-frame clones and lacks some. This sample carries about 58,000 clones, over 85% of them seen once, and the ten largest clones take approximately 1%. The CDR3 has 16 amino acids. Sequencing was carried out using PBMCs. The sequence was obtained from a man between 18 and 35 years old in good health and CMV-seronegative. This chain connects TRBV21-1 to TRBJ2-5; TRBD2 is the table's D call and was not checked against the DNA. TRBV21-1 is a pseudogene segment. DNA of the CDR3: TGTGCCAGCATTCTCAAAGGCGGGAGGGCCGAGGAGACCCAGTACTTC. It codes for CASILKGGRAEETQYF.